What follows are 17 T cell receptor beta chains derived from one specimen sequenced in a study of T cells expressing NK-cell markers. Using the 5' RACE reads, TCRdb records one entry per CDR3 protein without DNA. The sample's table shows a few hundred thousand distinct CDR3 sequences. The sequenced sample consisted of blood T cells: a sorted CD56 or NKG2C T cell subset, CD4+ or CD8+ T cells, or bulk PBMC T cells (not recorded which). The receptors originated from a man aged 18-75 years in good health.

The chain has TRBV5-1 and TRBJ1-2; TCRdb gives TRBD1 as the D gene, but with no DNA this cannot be confirmed. The CDR3 is made up of 15 amino acids. Germline assignment: CDR1 SGHRS and CDR2 YFSETQ. CDR3 sequence: CASSFGFNRGGGYTF.

V usage is TRBV20-1 and J usage is TRBJ1-4; the D gene TCRdb calls, TRBD1, cannot be checked with no DNA. The CDR3 totals 13 residues. CDR1 DFQATT and CDR2 SNEGSKA come from the germline V gene (reference sequence). CDR3 loop: CSAIQGVNEKLFF.

Here the CDR3 reads CASSQRGGSRQYF. The gene calls are TRBV14 and TRBJ2-4; TCRdb lists TRBD1, though no DNA is available to test this call. This CDR3 is built from 13 residues. Looked up from germline, CDR1 is SGHDN and CDR2 is FVKESK.

The gene calls are TRBV2 and TRBJ2-3. The CDR3 spans 15 residues. The germline V gene encodes CDR1 SNHLY and CDR2 FYNNEI. The chain's CDR3 is CASRSGGGEPDTQYF. The whole variable domain, filled in from reference TRBV2 and TRBJ2-3, reads EPEVTQTPSHQVTQMGQEVILRCVPISNHLYFYWYRQILGQKVEFLVSFYNNEISEKSEIFDDQFSVERPDGSNFTLKIRSTKLEDSAMYFCASRSGGGEPDTQYFGPGTRLTVL.

The CDR3 loop is CASRVGGLAGALQETQYF. The gene calls are TRBV2 and TRBJ2-5; TCRdb gives TRBD2 as the D gene, but with no DNA this cannot be confirmed. Germline V CDR1 and CDR2: SNHLY, FYNNEI. This CDR3 has 18 amino acids.

This sequence joins TRBV9 and TRBJ2-3; TCRdb's D call, TRBD1, is unchecked because there is no DNA. Germline CDR1 SGDLS, CDR2 YYNGEE. This CDR3 has 14 residues. This chain's CDR3 is CASSVGDRGNTQYF.

The gene calls are TRBV25-1 and TRBJ1-2. This CDR3 contains 14 residues. The germline CDR1 and CDR2 sequences are MGHDK and SYGVNS. The CDR3 protein is CASSEPNLVGGYTF.

V is TRBV15 and J is TRBJ2-5; without DNA, the TCRdb call of TRBD2 cannot be checked. The CDR3 spans 16 residues. Germline CDR1 reads LNHNV; CDR2 reads YYDKDF (reference sequence). This CDR3 is CATSPHPLQGGETQYF.

The chain couples TRBV12-5 to TRBJ2-5; as DNA is missing, the TRBD1 call by TCRdb cannot be tested. The CDR3 has 15 amino acids. Germline CDR1 reads LGHNT; CDR2 reads FRNRAP. The CDR3 is CASGLDGAAQETQYF.

The chain combines TRBV6-1 with TRBJ1-5; TCRdb's D call, TRBD1, is unchecked because there is no DNA. Germline CDR1 and CDR2: MNHNS and SASEGT. The CDR3 has 16 residues. CDR3 sequence reads: CASSKRQGGSNQPQHF.

The chain is built from TRBV5-5 and TRBJ1-2. The CDR3 runs to 18 residues. CDR1 SGHKS and CDR2 YYEKEE come from the germline V gene (reference sequence). CDR3 region: CASSLVVFGGESNYGYTF. Complete variable domain (other parts from reference TRBV5-5 and TRBJ1-2): DAGVTQSPTHLIKTRGQQVTLRCSPISGHKSVSWYQQVLGQGPQFIFQYYEKEERGRGNFPDRFSARQFPNYSSELNVNALLLGDSALYLCASSLVVFGGESNYGYTFGSGTRLTVV.

The chain uses TRBV28 and TRBJ1-6. Germline V gives CDR1 MDHEN, CDR2 SYDVKM. The CDR3 extends over 16 amino acids. CDR3 in amino acids: CASRRPGSSYNSPLHF.

The rearrangement links TRBV20-1 to TRBJ1-5. CDR1 DFQATT and CDR2 SNEGSKA come from the germline V gene (reference sequence). The CDR3 contains 14 residues. Here the CDR3 reads CSALSVNPNQPQHF.

The rearrangement links TRBV28 to TRBJ1-2; TCRdb calls TRBD1, which cannot be checked without DNA. CDR1 and CDR2 from the germline V gene are MDHEN and SYDVKM. The CDR3 contains 14 residues. The CDR3 here is CASSIIGTAYGYTF.

The rearrangement uses TRBV6-5 and TRBJ1-1. Germline V gene sequence: CDR1 MNHEY, CDR2 SVGAGI. The CDR3 covers 15 residues. The CDR3 sequence is CASSYSRVGNTEAFF.

The V gene is TRBV7-2, the J gene TRBJ2-1; TCRdb outputs TRBD2, but without DNA this stays unchecked. This CDR3 region has 14 residues. The germline V gene has CDR1 SGHTA and CDR2 FQGNSA. The CDR3 loop reads CASSPTTPYNEQFF.

The chain recombines TRBV2 with TRBJ2-7; TCRdb's D gene call, TRBD1, goes unchecked for lack of DNA. CDR3 length: 11 residues. Germline V lookup: CDR1 SNHLY, CDR2 FYNNEI. The CDR3 protein is CASSEDTEQYF.